This passage covers 27 T cell receptor beta chains from one sample sequenced in a study of T cells after yellow fever vaccination. MiXCR, applied by TCRdb to the 5' RACE reads, yields one record per CDR3 protein. Of more than 250,000 distinct CDR3 sequences detected, about 6.6% appear once; the ten largest clones hold around 17%. Here the sequenced sample was PBMCs, taken roughly 47 days after the first yellow fever vaccination. The receptors shown here come from a man younger than 35 who received the YFV17D yellow fever vaccine.

Regarding this clonotype: The junction shows a germline mismatch at one end, possibly a read error. The genes are TRBV5-6 and TRBJ1-5, with D possibly TRBD1 on 6 matching bases. This CDR3 has 15 residues. Germline CDR1 is SGHDT and CDR2 is YYEEEE. DNA of the CDR3: TGTGCCAGCAGTCGCGCCACAGGGTACAATCACCCCCAGCATTTT. Its protein is CASSRATGYNHPQHF.

The rearrangement joins TRBV9 to TRBJ1-2; no firm D call. Germline loops: CDR1 SGDLS, CDR2 YYNGEE. The CDR3 totals 13 residues. Trimming left V 4 bases short and J 4 bases short, with 11 bases between. The CDR3 DNA follows: TGTGCCAGCAGCCAGTGGGCAGCCTATGGCTACACCTTC. Residues: CASSQWAAYGYTF.

V gene TRBV12-3 or TRBV12-4 combines with J gene TRBJ2-3; D is unresolved. V lost 3 bases and J lost 7, with 8 bases in between. The CDR3 runs 12 residues. The CDR3 loop reads CASSLTVHTQYF. For the CDR3, the DNA is TGTGCCAGCAGTTTGACGGTTCATACGCAGTATTTT.

The CDR3 DNA is TGTGCCATCAGTCGGGACAGGGAAACCGGGAGCGGGGAGCTGTTTTTT. It translates to CAISRDRETGSGELFF. The J gene is TRBJ2-2, the V gene TRBV10-3; TRBD1 matches 9 bases. This CDR3 spans 16 amino acids. After removal of 5 bases from V and 7 bases from J, the junction contained 11 bases not matched to a gene. Germline CDR1 ENHRY, CDR2 SYGVKD.

This clonotype was observed a single time. At one end the junction does not follow the germline gene, possibly because of a read error. This rearrangement joins TRBV4-1 to TRBJ2-3; the D is unclear. The germline gives CDR1 MGHRA, CDR2 YSYEKL. The CDR3 covers 13 residues. The CDR3 nucleotides are TGCGCCAGCAGCCAAGACCATTCAGGTACGCGGTATTTT. Protein sequence: CASSQDHSGTRYF.

The table lists this clonotype with a few counts. The gene calls are TRBV4-1 and TRBJ2-7, with D tentatively TRBD2 (5 bases). Germline CDR1 MGHRA, CDR2 YSYEKL. V dropped 0 bases and J dropped 7 bases, with 16 bases sitting between them. The CDR3 runs 15 residues. DNA of the CDR3: TGCGCCAGCAGCCAAGACAGCGGTTCCTCACGGGAGCAGTACGTC. Amino acid sequence: CASSQDSGSSREQYV.

This clonotype occurred a few times. The rearrangement uses TRBV27 and TRBJ2-7; D unresolved. V gave up 10 bases and J gave up 5 bases, with 21 bases separating them. Per germline, CDR1 MNHEY and CDR2 SMNVEV (reference sequence). This CDR3 is built from 14 residues. The DNA of the CDR3 is TGTGCCACCCACCCGGAAGGGTTTAACGACGAGCAGTACTTC. It codes for CATHPEGFNDEQYF.

This clonotype turned up a few times. The V gene is TRBV18, the J gene TRBJ2-2; a weak D match, TRBD1 (6 bases). V was trimmed by 6 bases and J by 4 bases, leaving 15 bases between them. This CDR3 region has 15 residues. Germline CDR1 and CDR2: KGHSH and LQKENI. CDR3 protein: CASSYEGQPTGELFF. DNA of the CDR3: TGTGCCAGCTCGTACGAGGGACAACCCACCGGGGAGCTGTTTTTT.

This clonotype was counted between two and nine times. The CDR3 region is CASRNNGGATGNTIYF. The CDR3 region has the DNA TGTGCCAGCAGGAACAACGGGGGGGCGACTGGAAACACCATATATTTT. The V and J genes are TRBV6-1 and TRBJ1-3; possibly TRBD1 for D (6 bases). Germline values: CDR1 MNHNS, CDR2 SASEGT. CDR3 length equals 16 residues. V was clipped by 6 bases and J by 2 bases, with 17 bases between them.

The chain couples TRBV20-1 to TRBJ2-7; the D call may be TRBD1 or TRBD2 (5 bases each). Germline V lookup: CDR1 DFQATT, CDR2 SNEGSKA (reference sequence). This CDR3 comprises 11 residues. Between the trimmed V and J ends, which lost 6 bases and 6 bases, there was a span of 12 bases. The chain's CDR3 is CSAPRGVEQYV. The CDR3 DNA reads TGCAGTGCCCCACGGGGCGTCGAGCAGTACGTC.

This clonotype came up a few times. The chain has TRBV4-1 and TRBJ2-2, with D maybe TRBD1 (6 bases). CDR1 and CDR2 (germline): MGHRA, YSYEKL. The germline V and J ends were trimmed by 2 bases and 4 bases, with 8 bases remaining between them. There are 14 residues in the CDR3. CDR3 nucleotide sequence: TGCGCCAGCAGCCAACAACAGGGCACCGGGGAGCTGTTTTTT. This encodes CASSQQQGTGELFF.

There are a few counts of this clonotype. CDR3 nucleotides: TGTGCCAGTAGTAAACTAGGGACAGGGGACGGGTCCTACAATGAGCAGTTCTTC. It specifies CASSKLGTGDGSYNEQFF. This rearrangement joins TRBV19 to TRBJ2-1, with 10 bases fitting TRBD1. CDR1 and CDR2 (germline): LNHDA, SQIVND (reference sequence). CDR3 length: 18 amino acids. Trimming cost V 4 bases and J 1 base; bases outside gene matches: 10.

The CDR3 DNA reads as TGCGCCAGCAGCTTGGTATTAGCGGGGCAAGAGACCCAGTACTTC. Amino acids: CASSLVLAGQETQYF. This chain connects TRBV5-1 to TRBJ2-5; 8 nucleotides align to TRBD2. Germline V CDR1 and CDR2: SGHRS, YFSETQ. The V and J ends lost 0 bases and 2 bases, in that order; junction bases with no gene match: 3. This CDR3 comprises 15 residues.

V gene TRBV19 combines with J gene TRBJ1-4; D remains unclear. This CDR3 is 10 amino acids long. Germline CDR1 is LNHDA and CDR2 is SQIVND (reference sequence). Trimming shortened V by 8 bases and J by 7 bases, and 5 bases separated the two germline ends. The CDR3 reads CASGREKLFF. For the CDR3, the DNA is TGTGCCAGTGGACGTGAAAAACTGTTTTTT.

This clonotype was observed at least ten times. The chain has TRBV7-2 and TRBJ2-1; a weak D match, TRBD2 (6 bases). V dropped 6 bases and J dropped 3 bases, with 12 bases sitting between them. This CDR3 is 14 amino acids long. Germline-derived CDR1 and CDR2 are SGHTA and FQGNSA. CDR3 coding DNA: TGTGCCAGCAGGAGAGCGGGCATCTACAATGAGCAGTTCTTC. This gives the protein CASRRAGIYNEQFF.

The chain is built from TRBV20-1 and TRBJ2-7, with 10 bases fitting TRBD1. This CDR3 is 13 amino acids long. Germline V gives CDR1 DFQATT, CDR2 SNEGSKA (reference sequence). With V trimmed by 5 bases and J by 3 bases, 4 bases remained unmatched. The CDR3 DNA reads as TGCAGTGCTCAGACAGGGGGCTTCTACGAGCAGTACTTC. Protein sequence: CSAQTGGFYEQYF.

This clonotype was recorded at least ten times. This chain joins TRBV20-1 and TRBJ2-1, with 14 bases that match TRBD2. J gave up 12 bases and V 3 bases, and 7 bases lay outside the gene matches. In germline, CDR1 is DFQATT, CDR2 SNEGSKA (reference sequence). The CDR3 has 14 residues. The CDR3 sequence is CSASGGTSGGGQFF. The CDR3 coding sequence is TGCAGTGCTAGCGGCGGGACTAGCGGGGGTGGGCAGTTCTTC.

A few counts support this clonotype. The rearrangement joins TRBV30 to TRBJ1-2; unclear D gene. V lost 2 bases and J 3 bases, leaving 13 bases between the germline ends. From germline, CDR1 is GTSNPN and CDR2 SVGIG (reference sequence). The CDR3 length is 14 residues. The CDR3 region has the DNA TGTGCCTGGAGTACCAGACGGGGAGACTATGGCTACACCTTC. This encodes CAWSTRRGDYGYTF.

This chain joins TRBV7-6 and TRBJ2-4; D is perhaps TRBD1 or TRBD2 (6 bases each). V shed 0 bases and J shed 1 base, with 31 bases lying between them. The CDR3 has 23 residues. The V gene's germline CDR1 is SGHVS and CDR2 FNYEAQ. The CDR3 DNA follows: TGTGCCAGCAGCTTAGCCTGGGGGCCGCGGGACATCAAGTCGAGCCGGGCCAAAAACATTCAGTACTTC. Translating gives CASSLAWGPRDIKSSRAKNIQYF.

This clonotype was seen at least ten times. The genes are TRBV5-1 and TRBJ2-5; D is unclear. Germline CDR1 reads SGHRS; CDR2 reads YFSETQ. V lost 3 bases, J lost 0 bases, and 9 bases lay in between. The CDR3 consists of 14 residues. The CDR3 region has the DNA TGCGCCAGCAGCTATGGCGGTTACCAAGAGACCCAGTACTTC. It encodes CASSYGGYQETQYF.

This clonotype has just a few counts. V is TRBV27 and J is TRBJ2-3; perhaps TRBD2 as D (5 bases). V lost 2 bases and J lost 3, with 12 bases in between. CDR1 is MNHEY and CDR2 is SMNVEV in the germline V gene (reference sequence). The CDR3 length is 15 residues. The CDR3 DNA reads as TGTGCCAGCAGTTTAAGCTTACTAGGGACAGATACGCAGTATTTT. Protein sequence: CASSLSLLGTDTQYF.

In its sample, this clonotype was seen a few times. This chain connects TRBV7-2 to TRBJ2-3, with 10 bases identical to TRBD1. V shed 5 bases, J shed 5 bases, and the junction held 4 bases outside the gene matches. The CDR3 runs to 14 residues. Looked up from germline, CDR1 is SGHTA and CDR2 is FQGNSA. The CDR3 loop is CASSRDRGEDTQYF. The DNA of the CDR3 is TGTGCCAGCAGCCGGGACAGGGGAGAAGATACGCAGTATTTT.

This clonotype has a handful of counts. V gene TRBV5-1 combines with J gene TRBJ2-5; 7 bases are a match to TRBD2. Germline CDR1 SGHRS, CDR2 YFSETQ. CDR3 length equals 14 residues. The V segment lost 8 bases and the J segment 2 bases; nucleotides outside the gene matches: 9. CDR3 DNA: TGCGCCAGTCGCTCGATGGGGGGGCAAGAGACCCAGTACTTC. This encodes CASRSMGGQETQYF.

This clonotype came up a few times. The chain combines TRBV29-1 with TRBJ1-1; D unclear. In germline, CDR1 is SQVTM, CDR2 ANQGSEA. The CDR3 runs to 11 residues. Trimming removed 7 bases from V and 0 bases from J, with 6 bases in between. CDR3 sequence reads: CSDRLNTEAFF. The CDR3 nucleotides read TGCAGCGATCGATTGAACACTGAAGCTTTCTTT.

CDR3 in amino acids: CASSLQGDKEKLFF. In nucleotides, the CDR3 is TGTGCCAGCAGTTTACAGGGAGACAAAGAAAAACTGTTTTTT. V and J are TRBV13 and TRBJ1-4, with D tentatively TRBD1 (6 bases). This CDR3 has 14 residues. V gave up 6 bases and J gave up 8 bases, with 16 bases separating them. Germline V gives CDR1 PRHDT, CDR2 FYEKMQ (reference sequence).

J is TRBJ2-5 and V is TRBV10-3, with 9 nucleotides matching TRBD1. From germline, CDR1 is ENHRY and CDR2 SYGVKD. This CDR3 region has 14 residues. With 4 bases clipped from V and 5 bases from J, the junction kept 5 bases outside the gene matches. CDR3 coding DNA: TGTGCCATCAGTGCGGGACAGGGTATCGAGACCCAGTACTTC. Translating gives CAISAGQGIETQYF.

V gene TRBV12-3 or TRBV12-4 combines with J gene TRBJ2-3, with D perhaps matching TRBD2 (6 bases). The CDR3 runs to 19 residues. Trimming took off 5 bases at V and 1 base at J, with 25 bases between the two ends. DNA for the CDR3: TGTGCCAGCAGTCCCCGACTAGGGTCACTAGCCCGGGGCACAGATACGCAGTATTTT. Translating gives CASSPRLGSLARGTDTQYF.